This T cell receptor beta chain was documented in a study of PD-L1 blockade in urothelial cancer. Turning to the study itself: Males with urothelial cancer arising in the bladder constituted most of the 29 patients.

Locally advanced or metastatic urothelial carcinoma was diagnosed in the patients. CDR3 length equals 15 residues. In germline, CDR1 is SGHVS, CDR2 FQNEAQ. J was trimmed by 3 bases and V by 5 bases; bases with no gene match: 3. Sequenced by immunoSEQ multiplex PCR; TCRdb stores in-frame clones only, minus some. The table has tens of thousands of clones, roughly 87% seen once. Sequencing was performed on PBMCs, taken around atezolizumab (anti-PD-L1) treatment. This chain connects TRBV7-8 to TRBJ2-2, with 10 bases lining up with TRBD1. This sequence originates from a woman aged 70-85 years with urothelial cancer. DNA for the CDR3: TGTGCCAGCAGCCAGGGACAGGGGTACACCGGGGAGCTGTTTTTT. This sequence encodes CASSQGQGYTGELFF.